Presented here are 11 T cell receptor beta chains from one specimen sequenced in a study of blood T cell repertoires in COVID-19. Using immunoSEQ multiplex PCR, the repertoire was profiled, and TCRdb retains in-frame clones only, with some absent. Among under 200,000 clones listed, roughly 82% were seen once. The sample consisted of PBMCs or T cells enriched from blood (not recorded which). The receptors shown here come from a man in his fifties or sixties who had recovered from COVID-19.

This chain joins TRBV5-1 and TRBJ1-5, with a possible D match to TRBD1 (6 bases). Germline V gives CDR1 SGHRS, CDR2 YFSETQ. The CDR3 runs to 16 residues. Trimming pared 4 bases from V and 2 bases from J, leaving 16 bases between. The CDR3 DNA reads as TGCGCCAGCAGCCCTGGGCCAGGGGCTGGCAATCAGCCCCAGCATTTT. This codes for CASSPGPGAGNQPQHF.

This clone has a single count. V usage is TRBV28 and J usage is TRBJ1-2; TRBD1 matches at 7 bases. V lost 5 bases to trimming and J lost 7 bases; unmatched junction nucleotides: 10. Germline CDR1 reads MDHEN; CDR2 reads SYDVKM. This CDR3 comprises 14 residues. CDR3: CASSHGTAARGYTF. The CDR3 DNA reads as TGTGCCAGCAGTCACGGGACAGCCGCACGTGGCTACACCTTC.

The CDR3 reads CASTRQGYEQFF. DNA for the CDR3: TGTGCCAGCACCCGACAGGGTTATGAGCAGTTCTTC. The chain carries TRBV6-5 and TRBJ2-1, with 7 nucleotides matching TRBD1. CDR3 length: 12 residues. Germline V gene data show CDR1 as MNHEY and CDR2 as SVGAGI. V lost 7 bases, J lost 8 bases, and 5 bases stayed unmatched.

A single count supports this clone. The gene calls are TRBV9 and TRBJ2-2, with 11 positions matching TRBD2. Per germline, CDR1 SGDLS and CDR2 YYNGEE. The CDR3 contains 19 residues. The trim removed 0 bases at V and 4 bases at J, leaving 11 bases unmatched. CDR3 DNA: TGTGCCAGCAGCGTAGAGGCTAGCGGGGGGAGGAGTATCACCGGGGAGCTGTTTTTT. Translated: CASSVEASGGRSITGELFF.

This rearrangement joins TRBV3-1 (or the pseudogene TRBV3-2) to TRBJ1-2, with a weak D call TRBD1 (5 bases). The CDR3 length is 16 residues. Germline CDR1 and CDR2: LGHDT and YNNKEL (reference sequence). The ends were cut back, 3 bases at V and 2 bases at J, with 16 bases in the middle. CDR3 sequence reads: CASSQSGGSGNYGYTF. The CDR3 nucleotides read TGTGCCAGCAGCCAGTCCGGGGGGTCCGGAAACTATGGCTACACCTTC.

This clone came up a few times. For the CDR3, the DNA is TGTGCCATCAGTGCGGGCGGGGCGGAGACCCAGTACTTC. This sequence encodes CAISAGGAETQYF. V and J are TRBV10-3 and TRBJ2-5, with D perhaps matching TRBD2 (6 bases). The V and J ends lost 4 bases and 5 bases respectively, with 11 bases between them. CDR1 and CDR2 from the germline V gene are ENHRY and SYGVKD. This CDR3 spans 13 amino acids.

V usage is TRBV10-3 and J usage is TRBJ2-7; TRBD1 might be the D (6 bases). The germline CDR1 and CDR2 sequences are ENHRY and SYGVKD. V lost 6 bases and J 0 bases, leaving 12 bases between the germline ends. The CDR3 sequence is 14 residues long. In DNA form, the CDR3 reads TGTGCCATCAGAGATTTACAGGGCTCCTACGAGCAGTACTTC. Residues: CAIRDLQGSYEQYF.

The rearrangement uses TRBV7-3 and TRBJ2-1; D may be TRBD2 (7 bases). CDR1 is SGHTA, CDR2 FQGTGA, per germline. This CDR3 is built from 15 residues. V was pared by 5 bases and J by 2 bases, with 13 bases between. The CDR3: CASSRGGDTYNEQFF. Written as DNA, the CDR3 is TGTGCCAGCAGCAGAGGGGGGGACACCTACAATGAGCAGTTCTTC. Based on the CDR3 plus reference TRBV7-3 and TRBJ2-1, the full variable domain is GAGVSQTPSNKVTEKGKYVELRCDPISGHTALYWYRQSLGQGPEFLIYFQGTGAADDSGLPNDRFFAVRPEGSVSTLKIQRTERGDSAVYLCASSRGGDTYNEQFFGPGTRLTVL.

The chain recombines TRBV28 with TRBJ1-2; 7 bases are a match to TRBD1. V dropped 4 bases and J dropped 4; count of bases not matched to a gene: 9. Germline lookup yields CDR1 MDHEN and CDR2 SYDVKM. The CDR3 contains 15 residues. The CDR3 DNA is TGTGCCAGCAGTTCAAAATCCGGGACAGTCTATGGCTACACCTTC. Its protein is CASSSKSGTVYGYTF.

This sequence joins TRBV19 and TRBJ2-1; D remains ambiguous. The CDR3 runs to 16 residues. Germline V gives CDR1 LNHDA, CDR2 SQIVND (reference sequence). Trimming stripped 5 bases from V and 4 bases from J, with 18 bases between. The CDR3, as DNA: TGTGCCAGTAGTTTATGGGCTGCGCTAAAATACAATGAGCAGTTCTTC. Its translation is CASSLWAALKYNEQFF. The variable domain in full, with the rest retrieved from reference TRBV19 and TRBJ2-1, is DGGITQSPKYLFRKEGQNVTLSCEQNLNHDAMYWYRQDPGQGLRLIYYSQIVNDFQKGDIAEGYSVSREKKESFPLTVTSAQKNPTAFYLCASSLWAALKYNEQFFGPGTRLTVL.

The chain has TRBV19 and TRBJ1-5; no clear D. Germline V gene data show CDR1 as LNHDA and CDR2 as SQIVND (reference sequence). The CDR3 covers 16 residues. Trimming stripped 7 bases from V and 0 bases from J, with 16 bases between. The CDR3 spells CASTPPGSYSNQPQHF. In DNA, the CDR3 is TGTGCCAGTACCCCCCCCGGGTCTTATAGCAATCAGCCCCAGCATTTT.